This is a list of T cell receptor beta chains from one sample in a study of cytomegalovirus exposure and HLA in healthy donors. The repertoire was sequenced with immunoSEQ multiplex PCR; TCRdb's copy has only in-frame clones and lacks some. Of about 130,000 clones listed, approximately 82% are singletons. What was sequenced was PBMCs. The receptors were sampled from a man aged 25-40 years in good health and CMV-seropositive. Each CDR3 is given with its conserved first and last residue. Fields, in order: clone size, D gene, J gene, V gene, CDR3 length, CDR3 DNA, CDR3 protein. D genes are given only for firm matches. Clone sizes are given selectively: once, few, many, or a class where the clone is expanded.

-,TRBD1,TRBJ2-3,TRBV5-4,18,TGTGCCAGCACCCCAGGGGGCAGTAGTGGGTTTAGCACAGATACGCAGTATTTT,CASTPGGSSGFSTDTQYF
once,-,TRBJ2-2,TRBV28,16,TGTGCCAGCAGTTTAATAGGGGGAGGGGACACCGGGGAGCTGTTTTTT,CASSLIGGGDTGELFF
-,TRBD2,TRBJ2-7,TRBV13,11,TGTGCCAGCAGCACGGGGGGCGAGCAGTACTTC,CASSTGGEQYF
-,TRBD2,TRBJ2-1,TRBV5-1,14,TGCGCCAGCAGCTTGGACGGGACTATCAATGAGCAGTTCTTC,CASSLDGTINEQFF
-,TRBD1,TRBJ2-7,TRBV29-1,14,TGCAGCGTTGGGTTGGGACAGGGTACGCACGAGCAGTACTTC,CSVGLGQGTHEQYF
-,TRBD1,TRBJ1-5,TRBV2,15,TGTGCCAGCAGTCCACAGGGGTTGTACAATCAGCCCCAGCATTTT,CASSPQGLYNQPQHF
-,TRBD2,TRBJ2-3,TRBV11-3,16,TGTGCCAGCAGCCTTGGGACTAGCGGGGGGGCCGAGACGCAGTATTTT,CASSLGTSGGAETQYF
-,TRBD1,TRBJ2-7,TRBV19,16,TGTGCCAGTAGCTCCTCCACAGGGGGATCTGGCTACGAGCAGTACTTC,CASSSSTGGSGYEQYF
-,TRBD1,TRBJ2-7,TRBV18,15,TGTGCCAGCTCACGGCAGGGACAGGGGGCATACGAGCAGTACTTC,CASSRQGQGAYEQYF
-,-,TRBJ1-2,TRBV11-2,15,TGTGCCAGCAGCTTAGCTGTGGGAGTAGACTATGGCTACACCTTC,CASSLAVGVDYGYTF
-,TRBD1,TRBJ1-2,TRBV5-1,17,TGCGCCAGCAGCTTTTACGGGACAGGGTCTCTGGGCTATGGCTACACCTTC,CASSFYGTGSLGYGYTF
-,TRBD2,TRBJ2-5,TRBV7-2,17,TGTGCCAGCAGCTTAGGGGGCGGGAGCCCCGTAAGAGAGACCCAGTACTTC,CASSLGGGSPVRETQYF
-,-,TRBJ1-2,TRBV5-4,17,TGTGCCAGCAGCTTGGGGGTGGAGGGGCCCCCGAACTATGGCTACACCTTC,CASSLGVEGPPNYGYTF
-,TRBD2,TRBJ2-7,TRBV10-1,18,TGCGCCAGCAGTGAGGGCCTAGCGGGGCGAATCCTTCGGACGGAGCAGTACTTC,CASSEGLAGRILRTEQYF
-,TRBD1,TRBJ1-1,TRBV28,12,TGTGCCAGCAGTTTAGTGGACAGGGGAGCTTTCTTT,CASSLVDRGAFF
-,TRBD1,TRBJ2-5,TRBV5-1,13,TGCGCCAGCAGCCCCGGACAGGGGGAGACCCAGTACTTC,CASSPGQGETQYF
few,-,TRBJ1-2,TRBV25-1,12,TGTGCCAGCAGTCCAGGGAACTATGGCTACACCTTC,CASSPGNYGYTF
-,TRBD1,TRBJ1-2,TRBV6-6,15,TGTGCCAGCAGTACGAGACAGGGTGGGTCCTATGGCTACACCTTC,CASSTRQGGSYGYTF
-,-,TRBJ2-7,TRBV18,13,TGTGCCAGCTCACCTTCCTGGAGGTCCGAGCAGTACTTC,CASSPSWRSEQYF
-,TRBD2,TRBJ2-3,TRBV4-2,16,TGTGCCAGCAGCCAAGATTGGGGGGGGAAAACAGATACGCAGTATTTT,CASSQDWGGKTDTQYF
-,-,TRBJ1-2,TRBV5-1,14,TGCGCCAGCAGCTTGGAATTTTTGGGACACGGCTACACCTTC,CASSLEFLGHGYTF
-,TRBD1,TRBJ2-1,TRBV7-2,15,TGTGCCAGCAGCATATCCCCGGGACAGGGGGCGCAGCAGTTCTTC,CASSISPGQGAQQFF
-,-,TRBJ2-7,TRBV27,14,TGTGCCAGCAGTGTCCGAGGGGGGGCCTACGAGCAGTACTTC,CASSVRGGAYEQYF
-,TRBD2,TRBJ2-7,TRBV27,13,TGTGCCAGCAGTTTATTTCTAGCGGGCGAGCAGTACTTC,CASSLFLAGEQYF
-,-,TRBJ1-2,TRBV2,13,TGTGCCAGTACCCTAGGGGGAGCCTATGGCTACACCTTC,CASTLGGAYGYTF
-,-,TRBJ1-4,TRBV28,12,TGTGCCAGCAGTTCGTTGAGCGAAAAACTGTTTTTT,CASSSLSEKLFF
-,TRBD1,TRBJ1-3,TRBV7-9,14,TGTGCCAGCAGCTGGACAGGGACTGGAAACACCATATATTTT,CASSWTGTGNTIYF
-,-,TRBJ1-2,TRBV5-6,16,TGTGCCAGCAGCTTGGCGGGGTCGGCAGGATCCTACCAACCCCGCTTC,CASSLAGSAGSYQPRF
-,-,TRBJ1-2,TRBV9,15,TGTGCCAGCAGCGCCGGGGGGGGAAATAACTATGGCTACACCTTC,CASSAGGGNNYGYTF
-,TRBD2,TRBJ2-1,TRBV5-1,16,TGCGCCAGCAGCTTGGGACTAGCGGGGCCGTACAATGAGCAGTTCTTC,CASSLGLAGPYNEQFF
-,TRBD2,TRBJ2-1,TRBV5-1,16,TGCGCCAGCAGCTTGGCCGGGAGGAGCTCCTACAATGAGCAGTTCTTC,CASSLAGRSSYNEQFF
-,-,TRBJ2-2,TRBV7-2,15,TGTGCCAGCAGCTCTAGCACCAGGGGTGGCGGGGAGCTGTTTTTT,CASSSSTRGGGELFF
-,TRBD2,TRBJ2-5,TRBV19,14,TGTGCCAGTAGTATAGCCCCGGGAGGGGCGACCCAGTACTTC,CASSIAPGGATQYF
-,-,TRBJ1-2,TRBV6-1,15,TGTGCCAGCAGTGAGTTCCGGGCCCGGGGTGCTGGCTACACCTTC,CASSEFRARGAGYTF
-,TRBD1,TRBJ1-6,TRBV4-2,18,TGTGCCAGCAGCCAAGATTGGCCGGGACAGGACTATAATTCACCCCTCCACTTT,CASSQDWPGQDYNSPLHF
-,TRBD1,TRBJ2-5,TRBV18,16,TGTGCCAGCTCACGACCTGCGGGACAGGCCGAAGAGACCCAGTACTTC,CASSRPAGQAEETQYF
-,-,TRBJ2-7,TRBV29-1,11,TGCAGCGTTTCAACAGGGATCGAGCAGTACTTC,CSVSTGIEQYF
-,-,TRBJ1-2,TRBV10-3,15,TGTGCCATCAGTGGGGGGCTGGCGGTCGACTATGGCTACACCTTC,CAISGGLAVDYGYTF
-,TRBD2,TRBJ2-5,TRBV5-6,15,TGTGCCAGCAGCTTGACTAGCGGGGGGGCGGAGACCCAGTACTTC,CASSLTSGGAETQYF
-,-,TRBJ2-3,TRBV18,13,TGTGCCAGCTCGCCCCAGGGAAGTGATACGCAGTATTTT,CASSPQGSDTQYF
-,TRBD2,TRBJ2-1,TRBV19,14,TGTGCCAGTAGTTATCTATCAGGGAGGGATGAGCAGTTCTTC,CASSYLSGRDEQFF
-,-,TRBJ2-1,TRBV9,13,TGTGCCAGCAGCGTAGATGTGTACGGTGAGCAGTTCTTC,CASSVDVYGEQFF
-,-,TRBJ2-7,TRBV6-5,11,TGTGCCAGCAGTTGGAGTTACGAGCAGTACTTC,CASSWSYEQYF
-,-,TRBJ2-5,TRBV5-1,12,TGCGCCAGCAGTCCTAACGCGGAGGCCCAGTACTTC,CASSPNAEAQYF
many,TRBD2,TRBJ2-7,TRBV28,15,TGTGCCAGCAGTGGACTAGCGGGAGGGGGTGAGGAGCAGTACTTC,CASSGLAGGGEEQYF
-,-,TRBJ2-7,TRBV7-2,13,TGTGCCAGCAGCTCCGGTCCTCACTACGAGCAGTACTTC,CASSSGPHYEQYF
-,-,TRBJ2-3,TRBV29-1,14,TGCAGCGTTGGGCCTAGGGCGGGCTCAGATACGCAGTATTTT,CSVGPRAGSDTQYF
once,-,TRBJ1-5,TRBV30,16,TGTGCCTGGAGTACCCCCCGGCCTCGGGGCAATCAGCCCCAGCATTTT,CAWSTPRPRGNQPQHF
-,TRBD2,TRBJ2-5,TRBV7-8,15,TGTGCCAGCAGCTTAAAAGGACTAGCGGGAGGCCCAAGGGACTTC,CASSLKGLAGGPRDF
once,-,TRBJ1-4,TRBV11-2,14,TGTGCCAGCAGCAAACAGGGAGTTCATGAAAAACTGTTTTTT,CASSKQGVHEKLFF